The 30 T cell receptor beta chains in this list originate from one sample, sequenced in a study of T cell responses to AZD1222 COVID-19 vaccine. The assay was immunoSEQ multiplex PCR, and TCRdb's table has in-frame clones only and misses some. The sample includes 150,000 or so clones, roughly 92% of them seen just once. Sample: peripheral blood, taken on day 0 of AZD1222 vaccination. The origin of the receptors is an adult in good health.

This rearrangement joins TRBV30 to TRBJ1-2, with D possibly matching TRBD1 (5 bases). The CDR3 sequence is 15 residues long. V lost 4 bases and J 7 bases, leaving 22 bases between the germline ends. CDR1 and CDR2 (germline): GTSNPN, SVGIG (reference sequence). CDR3 DNA: TGTGCCTGGAAGACTTGGGGGGGACCCCTCCGTGGCTACACCTTC. It encodes CAWKTWGGPLRGYTF.

The rearrangement links TRBV28 to TRBJ2-7, with D maybe TRBD2 (6 bases). The CDR3 totals 17 residues. Looked up from germline, CDR1 is MDHEN and CDR2 is SYDVKM. The V end was cut by 3 bases, the J end by 2 bases, with 20 bases between. For the CDR3, the DNA is TGTGCCAGCAGTTTCGGCCCCGAAGGTAGCGGAACCTACGAGCAGTACTTC. Amino acid sequence: CASSFGPEGSGTYEQYF.

V and J are TRBV9 and TRBJ2-1; 10 bases agree with TRBD2. Germline loops: CDR1 SGDLS, CDR2 YYNGEE. This CDR3 region has 15 residues. After removal of 3 bases from V and 7 bases from J, the junction contained 7 bases not matched to a gene. The CDR3 loop is CASSAGAGGGNEQFF. CDR3 sequence (DNA): TGTGCCAGCAGCGCCGGAGCGGGAGGGGGGAATGAGCAGTTCTTC.

The chain combines TRBV27 with TRBJ2-2; no firm D call. The CDR3 runs 11 residues. V shed 7 bases and J shed 6 bases, with 6 bases lying between them. Germline-derived CDR1 and CDR2 are MNHEY and SMNVEV (reference sequence). The chain's CDR3 is CASMGPGELFF. The CDR3 bases are TGTGCCAGCATGGGCCCCGGGGAGCTGTTTTTT.

The chain links TRBV19 to TRBJ1-1, with 7 bases aligning to TRBD1. The trim removed 7 bases at V and 0 bases at J, leaving 5 bases unmatched. The CDR3 sequence is 14 residues long. The germline gives CDR1 LNHDA, CDR2 SQIVND (reference sequence). The CDR3 coding sequence is TGTGCCAGTACTCAACAGGGGATGAACACTGAAGCTTTCTTT. Amino acid sequence: CASTQQGMNTEAFF.

CDR3 sequence reads: CASSSQGPGTEAFF. In DNA form, the CDR3 reads TGTGCCAGCAGTTCCCAGGGCCCTGGGACTGAAGCTTTCTTT. This sequence joins TRBV2 and TRBJ1-1; D is perhaps TRBD1 (5 bases). The germline V gene has CDR1 SNHLY and CDR2 FYNNEI. Trimming took 5 bases from V and 5 from J, leaving 15 bases between them. The CDR3 loop spans 14 amino acids.

This CDR3 is CASSLERGTEAFF. Written as DNA, the CDR3 is TGCGCCAGCAGCTTGGAAAGGGGAACTGAAGCTTTCTTT. The chain links TRBV5-1 to TRBJ1-1, with D tentatively TRBD1 (5 bases). CDR1 is SGHRS and CDR2 is YFSETQ in the germline V gene. The V and J ends lost 0 bases and 5 bases respectively, with 8 bases between them. CDR3 length: 13 amino acids.

The gene calls are TRBV12-5 and TRBJ1-1; D ambiguous. Germline lookup yields CDR1 LGHNT and CDR2 FRNRAP. The CDR3 has 12 residues. The V and J ends lost 4 bases and 7 bases respectively, with 10 bases between them. CDR3 loop: CASGSDIIEAFF. In nucleotides, the CDR3 is TGTGCTAGTGGTTCCGACATAATTGAAGCTTTCTTT.

The CDR3: CAFKDFSAYNEQFF. In DNA form, the CDR3 reads TGTGCCTTTAAGGACTTTTCGGCCTACAATGAGCAGTTCTTC. The V gene is TRBV30, the J gene TRBJ2-1, with TRBD2 as a possible D gene (5 bases). With 7 bases removed from V and 2 bases from J, the gap between germline ends came to 15 bases. Germline CDR1 reads GTSNPN; CDR2 reads SVGIG (reference sequence). The CDR3 has 14 amino acids.

This chain connects TRBV11-3 to TRBJ2-1; TRBD1 matches 8 bases. The germline V gene has CDR1 SGHNT and CDR2 YENEEA. The CDR3 consists of 16 residues. V gave up 0 bases and J gave up 9 bases; unmatched junction bases: 10. CDR3 nucleotides: TGTGCCAGCAGCTTAGAGGGTGGACAGGGTTCAGGTGAGCAGTTCTTC. It encodes CASSLEGGQGSGEQFF.

This chain joins TRBV6-5 and TRBJ2-7, with 9 bases that match TRBD1. The CDR3 is made up of 14 amino acids. V lost 6 bases and J lost 4; bases outside the gene matches: 7. CDR1 and CDR2 from the germline V gene are MNHEY and SVGAGI. CDR3 DNA: TGTGCCAGCAGGCACCGGGACAGGGTTTACGAGCAGTACTTC. Translation gives CASRHRDRVYEQYF.

The chain joins TRBV27 to TRBJ2-1; D is ambiguous. CDR1 MNHEY and CDR2 SMNVEV come from the germline V gene (reference sequence). The V end was cut by 4 bases, the J end by 6 bases, with 4 bases between. This CDR3 spans 11 amino acids. CDR3 residues: CASSWGNEQFF. The CDR3 DNA sequence: TGTGCCAGCAGTTGGGGCAATGAGCAGTTCTTC.

This clone was seen just once. This chain joins TRBV7-8 and TRBJ1-1, with D uncertain. V shed 0 bases and J shed 1 base, with 12 bases lying between them. Per germline, CDR1 SGHVS and CDR2 FQNEAQ. The CDR3 loop spans 16 amino acids. The CDR3 sequence is CASSLARAKANTEAFF. In DNA, the CDR3 is TGTGCCAGCAGCTTAGCGCGAGCAAAAGCGAACACTGAAGCTTTCTTT.

The chain has TRBV11-3 and TRBJ2-2; D is possibly TRBD2 (6 bases). The V end was cut by 5 bases, the J end by 5 bases, with 12 bases between. In germline, CDR1 is SGHNT, CDR2 YENEEA. This CDR3 contains 14 residues. This CDR3 reads CASSPRERTGELFF. The CDR3 DNA follows: TGTGCCAGCAGCCCCCGGGAGCGGACCGGGGAGCTGTTTTTT.

Here the CDR3 reads CASSPRSAVSGETQYF. Here the CDR3 DNA reads TGTGCCAGCTCACCTCGGAGCGCGGTCTCGGGGGAGACCCAGTACTTC. This chain links TRBV18 with TRBJ2-5, with TRBD2 as a possible D gene (5 bases). The V gene's germline CDR1 is KGHSH and CDR2 LQKENI. The CDR3 covers 16 residues. V lost 3 bases, J lost 5 bases, and 19 bases lay in between.

The DNA of the CDR3 is TGCGCCAGCAGCCAACCCCGGTTGGGCGAAACTGAAGCTTTCTTT. Translation gives CASSQPRLGETEAFF. This chain joins TRBV4-1 and TRBJ1-1; D call uncertain. The CDR3 runs 15 residues. Germline V gene lookup returns CDR1 MGHRA and CDR2 YSYEKL. Between the trimmed V and J ends, which lost 2 bases and 5 bases, there was a span of 15 bases.

This chain joins TRBV10-3 and TRBJ1-3, with D uncertain. V was cut by 6 bases and J by 0 bases, with 6 bases left in between. There are 13 residues in the CDR3. Germline-derived CDR1 and CDR2 are ENHRY and SYGVKD. CDR3 amino acids: CAIRTLSGNTIYF. In nucleotides, the CDR3 is TGTGCCATCAGGACCCTCTCTGGAAACACCATATATTTT.

The J gene is TRBJ2-7, the V gene TRBV5-1; D remains unclear. Trimming left V 0 bases short and J 1 base short, with 11 bases between. The CDR3 sequence is 15 residues long. Germline V lookup: CDR1 SGHRS, CDR2 YFSETQ. The CDR3 DNA is TGCGCCAGCAGCTTGGCCCCCCCTGGATCCTACGAGCAGTACTTC. Protein: CASSLAPPGSYEQYF. The full variable domain, its missing parts supplied by reference TRBV5-1 and TRBJ2-7, is KAGVTQTPRYLIKTRGQQVTLSCSPISGHRSVSWYQQTPGQGLQFLFEYFSETQRNKGNFPGRFSGRQFSNSRSEMNVSTLELGDSALYLCASSLAPPGSYEQYFGPGTRLTVT.

V usage is TRBV27 and J usage is TRBJ2-3; no definite D call. The CDR3 is 14 residues long. V lost 6 bases to trimming and J lost 7 bases, with 17 bases between them. Germline lookup yields CDR1 MNHEY and CDR2 SMNVEV (reference sequence). The CDR3 protein is CASSPRPLGYTQYF. CDR3 nucleotide sequence: TGTGCCAGCAGCCCACGCCCCCTAGGGTATACGCAGTATTTT.

This chain connects TRBV29-1 to TRBJ2-1, with TRBD2 matching over 9 bases. Germline CDR1 and CDR2: SQVTM and ANQGSEA. The CDR3 length is 15 residues. V shed 1 base, J shed 3 bases, and the junction held 4 bases outside the gene matches. CDR3 sequence: CSVEVVSGGYNEQFF. DNA for the CDR3: TGCAGCGTTGAAGTTGTTAGCGGGGGCTACAATGAGCAGTTCTTC.

The V call is TRBV3-1 (or the pseudogene TRBV3-2), the J call TRBJ1-1; D not resolved. The CDR3 has 13 residues. CDR1 is LGHDT and CDR2 is YNNKEL in the germline V gene (reference sequence). V lost 0 bases and J 5 bases, leaving 7 bases between the germline ends. The DNA of the CDR3 is TGTGCCAGCAGCCAAGAAGAATTAACTGAAGCTTTCTTT. It yields the protein CASSQEELTEAFF.

The rearrangement uses TRBV7-9 and TRBJ2-2, with D possibly being TRBD1 or TRBD2 (6 bases each). Between the trimmed V and J ends, which lost 5 bases and 5 bases, there was a span of 21 bases. CDR3 size: 17 residues. CDR1 and CDR2 from the germline V gene are SEHNR and FQNEAQ (reference sequence). CDR3 sequence (DNA): TGTGCCAGCAGCCTTAACCGGGCCAGGGGAGGAACCGGGGAGCTGTTTTTT. The encoded protein is CASSLNRARGGTGELFF.

The gene calls are TRBV7-3 and TRBJ2-2; 10 bases match TRBD2. In germline, CDR1 is SGHTA, CDR2 FQGTGA. V shed 2 bases, J shed 5 bases, and the junction held 5 bases outside the gene matches. This CDR3 is 16 amino acids long. CDR3 in amino acids: CASSLSSLAGTGELFF. The DNA for the CDR3 is TGTGCCAGCAGCTTATCCTCACTAGCGGGAACCGGGGAGCTGTTTTTT.

The chain is built from TRBV28 and TRBJ1-3, with a possible D match to TRBD1 (6 bases). Germline V gene lookup returns CDR1 MDHEN and CDR2 SYDVKM. The CDR3 spans 17 residues. The V gene lost 6 bases and the J gene lost 4 bases, with 22 bases spanning the gap. In nucleotides, the CDR3 is TGTGCCAGCAGCTCGGGGGGGGCAAACCCAACAGGAAACACCATATATTTT. Its translation: CASSSGGANPTGNTIYF.

This rearrangement joins TRBV6-5 to TRBJ2-5; tentative D call: TRBD1 (6 bases). CDR3 length equals 13 residues. V dropped 5 bases and J dropped 2 bases, with 9 bases sitting between them. Per germline, CDR1 MNHEY and CDR2 SVGAGI. The CDR3 nucleotides read TGTGCCAGCAGTCGGACAGTACAAGAGACCCAGTACTTC. Protein: CASSRTVQETQYF.

CDR3 residues: CASSDGASDYEQYF. The CDR3 DNA reads as TGTGCCAGCAGCGACGGCGCTAGCGACTACGAGCAGTACTTC. This chain links TRBV9 with TRBJ2-7, with D perhaps matching TRBD2 (6 bases). This CDR3 comprises 14 residues. The germline V gene has CDR1 SGDLS and CDR2 YYNGEE. Trimming took 3 bases from V and 3 from J, leaving 13 bases between them.

The sample holds one count of this clone. The chain uses TRBV14 and TRBJ2-3, with 7 bases fitting TRBD2. V lost 2 bases and J lost 4; bases outside the gene matches: 9. CDR1 and CDR2 from the germline V gene are SGHDN and FVKESK. The CDR3 has 16 amino acids. The CDR3 loop is CASSQLGGSLADTQYF. CDR3 DNA: TGTGCCAGCAGCCAATTGGGCGGGAGTTTAGCAGATACGCAGTATTTT.

V gene TRBV7-2 combines with J gene TRBJ2-7; D is unclear. The CDR3 totals 12 residues. The ends were cut back, 5 bases at V and 3 bases at J, with 8 bases in the middle. From germline, CDR1 is SGHTA and CDR2 FQGNSA. The CDR3: CASSKQVYEQYF. CDR3 bases: TGTGCCAGCAGCAAACAAGTCTACGAGCAGTACTTC.

V and J are TRBV9 and TRBJ1-1; no firm D call. Germline CDR1 SGDLS, CDR2 YYNGEE. The CDR3 is made up of 14 amino acids. V was trimmed by 0 bases and J by 1 base, leaving 7 bases between them. CDR3 amino acids: CASSVEAQNTEAFF. The CDR3 coding sequence is TGTGCCAGCAGCGTAGAGGCCCAGAACACTGAAGCTTTCTTT.

The chain carries TRBV5-1 and TRBJ1-1, with D possibly being TRBD1 (5 bases). V was clipped by 8 bases and J by 5 bases, with 19 bases between them. The CDR3 is 14 residues long. The V gene's germline CDR1 is SGHRS and CDR2 YFSETQ. The CDR3 reads CASTYAGSGTEAFF. The CDR3 nucleotides are TGCGCCAGTACTTATGCAGGGTCGGGTACTGAAGCTTTCTTT.